This is a list of T cell receptor beta chains from one sample in a study of prognosis after radiotherapy for stage I lung cancer. TCRdb re-called the multiplex PCR reads with MiXCR, one entry per CDR3 protein. The profile shows 38,000 or so distinct CDR3 sequences, around a quarter of them singletons. The starting material was PBMCs, obtained before or after stereotactic body radiation therapy (not recorded which). These receptors came from a donor older than 45 with non-small cell lung cancer. CDR3s include the opening cysteine and the closing phenylalanine or tryptophan. D genes are given only for firm matches. For some rows the clone size is stated as once, few or many, or as a class when expanded; others skip it.

j_call: TRBJ1-2; v_call: TRBV2; d_call: -; clone_size: many; cdr3_aa: CASSLTSANYGYTF; cdr3_nt: TGTGCCAGCAGTTTGACATCTGCTAACTATGGCTACACCTTC
j_call: TRBJ2-7; v_call: TRBV6-5; d_call: -; clone_size: many; cdr3_aa: CASSSHRVLYEQYF; cdr3_nt: TGTGCCAGCAGTTCCCACAGGGTCCTCTACGAGCAGTACTTC
j_call: TRBJ1-5; v_call: TRBV3-1; d_call: -; clone_size: many; cdr3_aa: CASSQIPQLGQPQHF; cdr3_nt: TGTGCCAGCAGCCAAATCCCGCAGTTAGGTCAGCCCCAGCATTTT
j_call: TRBJ2-1; v_call: TRBV20-1; d_call: -; clone_size: many; cdr3_aa: CSARDPGLLHNEQFF; cdr3_nt: TGCAGTGCTAGAGATCCTGGACTATTACACAATGAGCAGTTCTTC
j_call: TRBJ2-1; v_call: TRBV6-2/TRBV6-3; d_call: TRBD2; clone_size: many; cdr3_aa: CASSYGGSLDNEQFF; cdr3_nt: TGTGCCAGCAGTTACGGCGGGAGTCTCGACAATGAGCAGTTCTTC
j_call: TRBJ1-2; v_call: TRBV5-1; d_call: -; clone_size: many; cdr3_aa: CASSPRTDTMYGYTF; cdr3_nt: TGCGCCAGCAGCCCTCGGACAGATACAATGTATGGCTACACCTTC
j_call: TRBJ2-3; v_call: TRBV30; d_call: TRBD2; clone_size: many; cdr3_aa: CALGLASTDTQYF; cdr3_nt: TGTGCCTTGGGACTAGCGAGCACAGATACGCAGTATTTT
j_call: TRBJ2-2; v_call: TRBV12-3/TRBV12-4; d_call: -; clone_size: many; cdr3_aa: CASSRQSTGELFF; cdr3_nt: TGTGCCAGCAGTCGACAGAGCACCGGGGAGCTGTTTTTT
j_call: TRBJ2-6; v_call: TRBV5-1; d_call: -; clone_size: many; cdr3_aa: CASSLASGSGANVLTF; cdr3_nt: TGCGCCAGCAGCTTGGCCTCAGGGTCTGGGGCCAACGTCCTGACTTTC
j_call: TRBJ1-5; v_call: TRBV19; d_call: -; clone_size: many; cdr3_aa: CASSIVRGLGNQPQHF; cdr3_nt: TGTGCCAGTAGTATAGTAAGGGGCCTCGGCAATCAGCCCCAGCATTTT
j_call: TRBJ1-1; v_call: TRBV12-3/TRBV12-4; d_call: -; clone_size: many; cdr3_aa: CASLRAGTEAFF; cdr3_nt: TGTGCCAGCCTCCGGGCGGGCACTGAAGCTTTCTTT
j_call: TRBJ2-7; v_call: TRBV27; d_call: TRBD1; clone_size: many; cdr3_aa: CASSLRQGAAYEQYF; cdr3_nt: TGTGCCAGCAGTCTCAGACAGGGGGCGGCCTACGAGCAGTACTTC
j_call: TRBJ2-5; v_call: TRBV20-1; d_call: TRBD2; clone_size: many; cdr3_aa: CSARKAGREETQYF; cdr3_nt: TGCAGTGCTAGGAAAGCGGGGAGGGAAGAGACCCAGTACTTC
j_call: TRBJ2-3; v_call: TRBV4-1; d_call: -; clone_size: many; cdr3_aa: CASSQVGGTDTQYF; cdr3_nt: TGCGCCAGCAGCCAAGTTGGTGGGACAGATACGCAGTATTTT
j_call: TRBJ1-2; v_call: TRBV6-5; d_call: -; clone_size: many; cdr3_aa: CASSSRRAYGYTF; cdr3_nt: TGTGCCAGCAGTTCCCGGAGGGCTTATGGCTACACCTTC
j_call: TRBJ1-1; v_call: TRBV20-1; d_call: -; clone_size: many; cdr3_aa: CSAPWTENTEAFF; cdr3_nt: TGCAGTGCTCCTTGGACGGAGAACACTGAAGCTTTCTTT
j_call: TRBJ1-5; v_call: TRBV11-3; d_call: TRBD1; clone_size: many; cdr3_aa: CASSTGAYLLQPQHF; cdr3_nt: TGTGCCAGCAGCACAGGGGCCTATTTACTTCAGCCCCAGCATTTT
j_call: TRBJ1-5; v_call: TRBV12-3/TRBV12-4; d_call: -; clone_size: many; cdr3_aa: CASSTTASNQPQHF; cdr3_nt: TGTGCCAGCAGCACGACTGCCAGCAATCAGCCCCAGCATTTT
j_call: TRBJ2-1; v_call: TRBV11-3; d_call: -; clone_size: many; cdr3_aa: CASSLFPGGRDEQFF; cdr3_nt: TGTGCCAGCAGCTTATTCCCGGGGGGCAGGGATGAGCAGTTCTTC
j_call: TRBJ1-1; v_call: TRBV20-1; d_call: TRBD1; clone_size: many; cdr3_aa: CSAAYGRGEAFF; cdr3_nt: TGCAGTGCCGCCTATGGCAGGGGGGAAGCTTTCTTT
j_call: TRBJ1-1; v_call: TRBV5-1; d_call: -; clone_size: many; cdr3_aa: CASSRELLNTEAFF; cdr3_nt: TGCGCCAGCAGCCGAGAGCTTCTGAACACTGAAGCTTTCTTT
j_call: TRBJ2-2; v_call: TRBV28; d_call: TRBD1; clone_size: -; cdr3_aa: CASSFWDRLRKGHPGELFF; cdr3_nt: TGTGCCAGCAGTTTCTGGGACAGGTTGCGCAAAGGACACCCCGGGGAGCTGTTTTTT
j_call: TRBJ2-2; v_call: TRBV19; d_call: -; clone_size: many; cdr3_aa: CASSIKGVDTGELFF; cdr3_nt: TGTGCCAGTAGTATAAAGGGGGTGGACACCGGGGAGCTGTTTTTT
j_call: TRBJ1-1; v_call: TRBV6-4; d_call: -; clone_size: -; cdr3_aa: CASILFMNTEAFF; cdr3_nt: TGTGCCAGCATCCTCTTCATGAACACTGAAGCTTTCTTT
j_call: TRBJ2-5; v_call: TRBV3-1; d_call: -; clone_size: many; cdr3_aa: CASSQGMGKTQYF; cdr3_nt: TGTGCCAGCAGCCAAGGGATGGGAAAGACCCAGTACTTC
j_call: TRBJ2-7; v_call: TRBV6-5; d_call: -; clone_size: many; cdr3_aa: CASSYGQSYEQYF; cdr3_nt: TGTGCCAGCAGTTACGGCCAGTCCTACGAGCAGTACTTC
j_call: TRBJ2-1; v_call: TRBV7-2; d_call: -; clone_size: many; cdr3_aa: CASSLLGLKREQFF; cdr3_nt: TGTGCCAGCAGCTTACTAGGACTAAAACGTGAGCAGTTCTTC
j_call: TRBJ2-7; v_call: TRBV29-1; d_call: TRBD1; clone_size: many; cdr3_aa: CSVRTGRTYEQYF; cdr3_nt: TGCAGCGTAAGGACAGGGAGAACCTACGAGCAGTACTTC
j_call: TRBJ2-1; v_call: TRBV30; d_call: -; clone_size: many; cdr3_aa: CADIDNEQFF; cdr3_nt: TGTGCCGACATAGACAATGAGCAGTTCTTC
j_call: TRBJ1-6; v_call: TRBV18; d_call: TRBD1; clone_size: many; cdr3_aa: CASSPYGQGAGSPLHF; cdr3_nt: TGTGCCAGCTCACCCTACGGACAGGGGGCCGGTTCACCCCTCCACTTT
j_call: TRBJ2-3; v_call: TRBV10-2; d_call: TRBD2; clone_size: many; cdr3_aa: CASSESTSGTDTQYF; cdr3_nt: TGCGCCAGCAGTGAGTCGACTAGCGGAACAGATACGCAGTATTTT